Listed below are T cell receptor beta chains from one sample, sequenced in a study of blood T cell repertoires in COVID-19. The data were produced by immunoSEQ multiplex PCR, yet TCRdb's version contains in-frame clones alone and is incomplete. The sample shows around 18,000 clones, 77% of them seen only once. The sample was peripheral blood. The receptor source for this set is a man in his 70s with COVID-19, enrolled during active disease. Both conserved end residues are part of each CDR3. The order of the fields is D gene, V gene, J gene, clone size, CDR3 protein, CDR3 DNA. A D gene is named only where the DNA matches it firmly. The size of a clone is reported for some rows only, either as once, few or many, or as a class for expanded clones.

>NA|TRBV18|TRBJ1-2|medium-sized
CASSPPMREYGYTF
TGTGCCAGCTCCCCCCCAATGAGGGAATATGGCTACACCTTC
>TRBD1|TRBV19|TRBJ2-5|NA
CASSTPYRGIQETQYF
TGTGCCAGTAGTACGCCCTACAGGGGGATACAAGAGACCCAGTACTTC
>NA|TRBV4-2|TRBJ1-6|NA
CASSQDWMRDSPLHF
TGTGCCAGCAGCCAAGATTGGATGAGGGATTCACCCCTCCACTTT
>TRBD2|TRBV6-2/TRBV6-3|TRBJ2-5|NA
CASSYSGTSRSQYF
TGTGCCAGCAGTTACTCCGGGACTAGTCGGTCCCAGTACTTC
>NA|TRBV27|TRBJ2-7|NA
CASSQTGISYEQYF
TGTGCCAGCAGTCAAACAGGGATCTCCTACGAGCAGTACTTC
>TRBD2|TRBV27|TRBJ2-7|NA
CASRLAGTHYEQYF
TGTGCCAGCAGACTAGCGGGAACCCACTACGAGCAGTACTTC
>TRBD2|TRBV5-1|TRBJ2-1|NA
CASSLVSSGRNEQFF
TGCGCCAGCAGCTTGGTTTCTAGCGGGAGGAATGAGCAGTTCTTC
>NA|TRBV7-5|TRBJ2-1|NA
CARSLHRPQLYNEQFF
TGTGCCAGAAGCTTACACAGACCACAGCTTTACAATGAGCAGTTCTTC
>NA|TRBV28|TRBJ1-2|NA
CASSLEWGYTF
TGTGCCAGCAGTTTAGAGTGGGGCTACACCTTC
>NA|TRBV18|TRBJ1-4|NA
CASSRGEASEKLFF
TGTGCCAGCTCCCGAGGGGAGGCCAGTGAAAAACTGTTTTTT
>TRBD1|TRBV7-9|TRBJ1-5|NA
CASSSGQGMSNQPQHF
TGTGCCAGCAGCTCCGGACAGGGGATGAGCAATCAGCCCCAGCATTTT
>NA|TRBV7-9|TRBJ2-1|NA
CASSLKGSGYNEQFF
TGTGCCAGCAGCTTAAAGGGTAGCGGTTACAATGAGCAGTTCTTC
>NA|TRBV27|TRBJ2-1|NA
CASSFWAGPSSYNEQFF
TGTGCCAGCAGTTTTTGGGCGGGCCCGAGCTCCTACAATGAGCAGTTCTTC
>NA|TRBV11-3|TRBJ2-3|NA
CASSFSSSTDTQYF
TGTGCCAGCAGCTTCTCGTCTAGCACAGATACGCAGTATTTT
>TRBD1|TRBV6-5|TRBJ1-4|NA
CASSRDRFTEKLFF
TGTGCCAGCTCCCGGGACAGATTTACTGAAAAACTGTTTTTT